Below, 24 T cell receptor beta chains from the same sample are listed, as sequenced in a study of blood T cell repertoires in COVID-19. TCRdb's table, derived via immunoSEQ multiplex PCR, lists solely in-frame clones and lacks some. This sample carries 85,000 to 120,000 clones, roughly 80% of them seen once, and the ten largest clones take around 4.5%. What was sequenced was peripheral blood. These receptor sequences come from a human donor in a cohort sampled during active COVID-19.

The chain links TRBV4-2 to TRBJ2-1; 7 nucleotides align to TRBD1. V was pared by 2 bases and J by 0 bases, with 10 bases of the junction left unmatched. This CDR3 is 18 amino acids long. CDR1 LGHNA and CDR2 YNFKEQ come from the germline V gene. For the CDR3, the DNA is TGTGCCAGCAGCCAAAAGGGGGCCTTGACTCTCTCCTACAATGAGCAGTTCTTC. Translation: CASSQKGALTLSYNEQFF.

This chain connects TRBV6-2 or TRBV6-3 to TRBJ2-2; TRBD1 aligns across 9 bases. The CDR3 runs 18 residues. The trim removed 2 bases at V and 2 bases at J, leaving 9 bases unmatched. CDR1 is MNHEY and CDR2 is SVGEGT in the germline V gene. The CDR3 loop reads CASSYPSDRGLNTGELFF. The CDR3 DNA sequence: TGTGCCAGCAGTTACCCATCGGACAGGGGCCTAAACACCGGGGAGCTGTTTTTT.

The chain employs TRBV18 and TRBJ1-1; 8 nucleotides agree with TRBD1. This CDR3 region has 15 residues. Germline CDR1 and CDR2: KGHSH and LQKENI. The J segment lost 5 bases and the V segment lost 2 bases, leaving 7 bases of the junction unmatched. The CDR3 coding sequence is TGTGCCAGCTCACCATCTACAGGGGGAGGGACTGAAGCTTTCTTT. It translates to CASSPSTGGGTEAFF.

This clone has only one observation. The V and J genes are TRBV11-2 and TRBJ1-6, with 7 bases lining up with TRBD1. Germline loops: CDR1 SGHAT, CDR2 FQNNGV. Trimming at V came to 5 bases and at J to 10 bases, leaving 8 bases not matched to a gene. The CDR3 runs 14 residues. The CDR3 region has the DNA TGTGCCAGCAGCCTCAGACAGGGCCGATCACCCCTCCACTTT. The encoded protein is CASSLRQGRSPLHF.

V usage is TRBV4-3 and J usage is TRBJ2-5; weak D call: TRBD2 (6 bases). The CDR3 spans 15 residues. Germline assignment: CDR1 LGHNA and CDR2 YSLEER. Deletions cut 4 bases from V and 0 bases from J, with 12 bases between. The CDR3 reads CASSLLGGDQETQYF. Written as DNA, the CDR3 is TGCGCCAGCAGCCTCCTCGGAGGGGACCAAGAGACCCAGTACTTC.

The chain couples TRBV28 to TRBJ1-3; D not certain. V shed 4 bases and J shed 0 bases, with 13 bases lying between them. The CDR3 has 16 amino acids. Germline loops: CDR1 MDHEN, CDR2 SYDVKM. In nucleotides, the CDR3 is TGTGCCAGCAGTTCTCACATATCGCTCTCTGGAAACACCATATATTTT. It is translated as CASSSHISLSGNTIYF.

The chain recombines TRBV5-1 with TRBJ1-1, with a tentative D call TRBD1 (6 bases). Germline CDR1 SGHRS, CDR2 YFSETQ. The CDR3 runs 15 residues. Trimming removed 4 bases from V and 1 base from J, with 14 bases in between. The CDR3 here is CASSVIQGQNTEAFF. The CDR3 region has the DNA TGCGCCAGCAGCGTGATACAGGGACAGAACACTGAAGCTTTCTTT.

The rearrangement links TRBV4-2 to TRBJ2-1; no reliable D call. V was cut by 5 bases and J by 7 bases, with 9 bases left in between. This CDR3 is built from 12 residues. Germline CDR1 reads LGHNA; CDR2 reads YNFKEQ. CDR3 DNA: TGTGCCAGCAGCGCCCCTAGAAATGAGCAGTTCTTC. It is translated as CASSAPRNEQFF.

The chain employs TRBV5-6 and TRBJ1-3; D unclear. CDR3 size: 14 residues. V lost 3 bases, J lost 1 base, and 8 bases lay in between. The V gene's germline CDR1 is SGHDT and CDR2 YYEEEE. CDR3 region: CASSSGFSGNTIYF. The CDR3 DNA follows: TGTGCCAGCAGCTCGGGATTTTCTGGAAACACCATATATTTT.

The chain employs TRBV4-3 and TRBJ2-7, with a tentative D call TRBD1 (5 bases). V lost 4 bases to trimming and J lost 2 bases, with 12 bases between them. Per the germline V gene, CDR1 is LGHNA and CDR2 is YSLEER. This CDR3 is built from 14 residues. The CDR3 region is CASSLDRGAYEQYF. In DNA, the CDR3 is TGCGCCAGCAGCCTCGATAGGGGCGCCTACGAGCAGTACTTC.

The genes are TRBV7-6 and TRBJ2-7; 9 bases align to TRBD2. Germline V gene data show CDR1 as SGHVS and CDR2 as FNYEAQ. The CDR3 is 15 residues long. V dropped 1 base and J dropped 2; count of bases not matched to a gene: 3. The CDR3 here is CASSLDSGGPYEQYF. In DNA form, the CDR3 reads TGTGCCAGCAGCTTAGATAGCGGGGGCCCCTACGAGCAGTACTTC.

The V call is TRBV7-8, the J call TRBJ1-2; TRBD1 might be the D (6 bases). The V gene lost 5 bases and the J gene lost 1 base, with 26 bases spanning the gap. This CDR3 region has 19 residues. Germline V CDR1 and CDR2: SGHVS, FQNEAQ. This chain's CDR3 is CASSPRVRLRQDFNYGYTF. In DNA form, the CDR3 reads TGTGCCAGCAGCCCACGGGTCCGTCTAAGACAGGATTTTAACTATGGCTACACCTTC.

This clone has a single count. The chain carries TRBV18 and TRBJ1-4; tentatively, D is TRBD1 (5 bases). V was shortened by 3 bases and J by 8 bases, with 13 bases between the two germline ends. The CDR3 covers 14 residues. Germline V CDR1 and CDR2: KGHSH, LQKENI. The CDR3 loop is CASSPQGSGEKLFF. In DNA, the CDR3 is TGTGCCAGCTCACCCCAGGGAAGTGGCGAAAAACTGTTTTTT.

This chain connects TRBV18 to TRBJ2-1; TRBD1 might be the D (5 bases). The V end lost 2 bases, the J end lost 6 bases, and 11 bases lay between the germline ends. CDR3 length equals 14 residues. In germline, CDR1 is KGHSH, CDR2 LQKENI. CDR3 DNA sequence: TGTGCCAGCTCACCATCAGGGCTACTCAATGAGCAGTTCTTC. Translation: CASSPSGLLNEQFF.

About this clone: The same CDR3 also results from other DNA sequences found in this sample. J is TRBJ2-3 and V is TRBV15; 9 nucleotides agree with TRBD2. J lost 0 bases, V lost 3 bases, and 4 bases had no gene match. CDR1 and CDR2 from the germline V gene are LNHNV and YYDKDF (reference sequence). This CDR3 is built from 16 residues. CDR3 sequence reads: CATSRGLAGSTDTQYF. The CDR3 DNA follows: TGTGCCACCAGCAGGGGACTAGCTGGAAGCACAGATACGCAGTATTTT.

In its sample, this clone was seen a few times. The V gene is TRBV28, the J gene TRBJ1-1; possible D gene TRBD1, 5 bases. The CDR3 has 15 residues. V gave up 6 bases and J gave up 5 bases, with 19 bases separating them. Looked up from germline, CDR1 is MDHEN and CDR2 is SYDVKM. CDR3 protein: CASSPPLTAKTEAFF. DNA for the CDR3: TGTGCCAGCAGCCCACCTCTGACAGCGAAGACTGAAGCTTTCTTT. The variable domain in full, completed from reference TRBV28 and TRBJ1-1, reads DVKVTQSSRYLVKRTGEKVFLECVQDMDHENMFWYRQDPGLGLRLIYFSYDVKMKEKGDIPEGYSVSREKKERFSLILESASTNQTSMYLCASSPPLTAKTEAFFGQGTRLTVV.

About this clone itself: The sample contains more than one DNA sequence encoding this CDR3. The chain has TRBV6-1 and TRBJ1-1; no clear D. The CDR3 loop spans 13 amino acids. Germline V gives CDR1 MNHNS, CDR2 SASEGT. With 0 bases removed from V and 4 bases from J, the gap between germline ends came to 6 bases. DNA of the CDR3: TGTGCCAGCAGTGAAGCCCGGGGCACTGAAGCTTTCTTT. Protein sequence: CASSEARGTEAFF.

This rearrangement joins TRBV3-1 (or the pseudogene TRBV3-2) to TRBJ2-5, with 10 bases matching TRBD2. J gave up 2 bases and V 4 bases, and 7 bases lay outside the gene matches. Per germline, CDR1 LGHDT and CDR2 YNNKEL (reference sequence). The CDR3 contains 16 residues. The CDR3 DNA is TGTGCCAGCAGCCGTCTTATTAGCGGGGGGCAAGAGACCCAGTACTTC. It translates to CASSRLISGGQETQYF.

The V and J genes are TRBV7-2 and TRBJ1-1; the D gene is possibly TRBD1 (6 bases). The germline V gene encodes CDR1 SGHTA and CDR2 FQGNSA. The V and J ends lost 3 bases and 5 bases respectively, with 19 bases between them. This CDR3 contains 16 residues. CDR3: CASSFSGGGGWTEAFF. The CDR3 nucleotides read TGTGCCAGCAGCTTTAGCGGAGGGGGGGGGTGGACTGAAGCTTTCTTT.

The V and J genes are TRBV5-6 and TRBJ1-2; D is uncertain. Germline V gene sequence: CDR1 SGHDT, CDR2 YYEEEE. The ends were cut back, 0 bases at V and 7 bases at J, with 10 bases in the middle. This CDR3 has 13 amino acids. CDR3 nucleotide sequence: TGTGCCAGCAGCTTGGAGGACTTAAGTGGCTACACCTTC. It yields the protein CASSLEDLSGYTF.

This clone showed up just a few times. V is TRBV7-8 and J is TRBJ2-7; 7 bases align to TRBD2. J was trimmed by 2 bases and V by 5 bases; bases with no gene match: 12. The CDR3 loop spans 16 amino acids. Germline-derived CDR1 and CDR2 are SGHVS and FQNEAQ. The CDR3 sequence: CASSRLPGLRTYEQYF. The CDR3 nucleotides read TGTGCCAGCAGCCGACTGCCGGGACTAAGGACCTACGAGCAGTACTTC.

This chain links TRBV6-5 with TRBJ2-3; 7 bases are a match to TRBD2. Germline CDR1 is MNHEY and CDR2 is SVGAGI. The junction had 3 bases not matched to a gene; V was cut back by 6 bases and J by 0 bases. CDR3 size: 14 residues. The DNA of the CDR3 is TGTGCCAGCAGGCGGCGGGGGAGCACAGATACGCAGTATTTT. Amino acid sequence: CASRRRGSTDTQYF.

This clone occurred once. The V call is TRBV10-3, the J call TRBJ2-3; D is possibly TRBD1 (5 bases). Germline assignment: CDR1 ENHRY and CDR2 SYGVKD. Trimming took off 6 bases at V and 2 bases at J, with 9 bases between the two ends. The CDR3 is 13 amino acids. The CDR3 DNA reads as TGTGCCATCAGGGGGCGAGTCACAGATACGCAGTATTTT. Translating it yields CAIRGRVTDTQYF.

CDR3 sequence (DNA): TGTGCCAGTAGCGGGTATAGCGGAAGCTCCTACAATGAGCAGTTCTTC. As protein: CASSGYSGSSYNEQFF. The chain is built from TRBV19 and TRBJ2-1, with D possibly being TRBD2 (6 bases). This CDR3 is 16 amino acids long. V lost 6 bases and J 0 bases, leaving 15 bases between the germline ends. From germline, CDR1 is LNHDA and CDR2 SQIVND (reference sequence).